A selection of T cell receptor beta chains follows, all from one sample in a study of cytomegalovirus exposure and HLA in healthy donors. Using immunoSEQ multiplex PCR, the repertoire was profiled, and TCRdb retains in-frame clones only, with some absent. The table has about 130,000 clones, over 60% seen once. Source material: PBMCs. The receptor source for this set is a man aged 40-55 years in good health and CMV-seronegative. Both conserved end residues are part of each CDR3. D genes are given only for firm matches.

V gene	J gene	D gene	CDR3 protein
TRBV6-4	TRBJ1-5	.	CASSETTDLKPQHF
TRBV2	TRBJ2-2	.	CASRIRADYTGELFF
TRBV29-1	TRBJ2-2	TRBD2	CSVERISGGTGELFF
TRBV11-3	TRBJ1-2	TRBD1	CASSLSTTGVGGYTF
TRBV10-3	TRBJ2-1	.	CAISDPDSSYNEQFF
TRBV18	TRBJ1-4	TRBD1	CASSPYKTGGNEKLFF
TRBV11-3	TRBJ1-4	TRBD1	CASGKGQGTGEKLFF
TRBV11-3	TRBJ2-3	.	CASSRQGTDTQYF
TRBV4-2	TRBJ2-1	TRBD2	CASSQPTSGYNEQFF
TRBV1	TRBJ2-3	.	CTSSQDRITEGTDTQYF
TRBV5-1	TRBJ1-2	TRBD1	CASSLQGGSDYGYTF
TRBV25-1	TRBJ2-5	TRBD1	CASRAGTGETQYF
TRBV7-2	TRBJ2-1	.	CASSLARGEQFF
TRBV30	TRBJ2-7	.	CAWNPQVSYEQYF
TRBV4-1	TRBJ1-6	.	CATRRESSYNSPLHF
TRBV18	TRBJ2-5	TRBD1	CASSQTPGTAQETQYF
TRBV29-1	TRBJ1-2	TRBD1	CSVTGGEDYGYTF
TRBV27	TRBJ2-1	TRBD2	CASQTSGRLNEQFF
TRBV9	TRBJ2-7	TRBD2	CASSVAALAGVHEQYF
TRBV5-8	TRBJ2-5	TRBD2	CASSRWTSGEEETQYF
TRBV6-5	.	TRBD1	CASSYRQGDSYEQYF
TRBV5-6	TRBJ1-1	.	CASSFNGQMNTEAFF
TRBV6-5	TRBJ1-6	.	CASSYGTFLALHF
TRBV5-6	TRBJ2-5	.	CASSLQETQYF
TRBV9	TRBJ2-2	.	CASSQTGSSNTGELFF
TRBV10-3	TRBJ1-2	.	CAISDQTVNYGYTF
TRBV11-3	TRBJ2-3	.	CASRPRSTDTQYF
TRBV19	TRBJ1-1	TRBD1	CASSRQQGVDTEAFF
TRBV29-1	TRBJ2-7	.	CSGGDWTYEQYF
TRBV7-9	TRBJ2-5	.	CASSLVQGFQETQYF
TRBV9	TRBJ2-3	.	CASSVDWGSDTQYF
TRBV28	TRBJ2-7	.	CASTSVRTDRSAYEQYF
TRBV6-5	TRBJ1-2	TRBD1	CASSYSVSGGNYGYTF
TRBV7-9	TRBJ2-3	.	CASSLASFTDTQYF
TRBV5-6	TRBJ1-3	TRBD1	CASSWTGTGNTIYF
TRBV28	TRBJ2-1	TRBD2	CASSLWVAGSYNEQFF
TRBV29-1	TRBJ2-1	TRBD1	CSAGTGGWNEQFF
TRBV11-2	TRBJ2-1	.	CASSLTESSYNEQFF
TRBV19	TRBJ2-1	.	CASYSGGSSYNEQFF
TRBV4-3	TRBJ2-4	TRBD1	CASSQEGRGSLAKNIQYF